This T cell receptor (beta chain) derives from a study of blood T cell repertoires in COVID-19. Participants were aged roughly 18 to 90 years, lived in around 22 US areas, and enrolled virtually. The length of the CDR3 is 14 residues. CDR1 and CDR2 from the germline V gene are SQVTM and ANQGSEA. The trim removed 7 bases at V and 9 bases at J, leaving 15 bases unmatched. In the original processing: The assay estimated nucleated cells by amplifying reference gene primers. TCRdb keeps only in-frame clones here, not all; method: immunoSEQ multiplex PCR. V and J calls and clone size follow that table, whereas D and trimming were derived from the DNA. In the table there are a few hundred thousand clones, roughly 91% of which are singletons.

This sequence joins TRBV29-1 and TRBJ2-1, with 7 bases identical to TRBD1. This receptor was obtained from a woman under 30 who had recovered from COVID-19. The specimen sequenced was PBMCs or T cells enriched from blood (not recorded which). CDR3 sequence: CSGGRGGVEGEQFF. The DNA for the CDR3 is TGCAGCGGGGGGCGAGGGGGCGTTGAGGGTGAGCAGTTCTTC.